This paragraph covers one TCR beta chain sequence. The table lists this clone with a count of one. The antigen this receptor binds is unknown. Within one base of it there is no much larger clone, and no base qualities were kept. This sample was taken from a study of cytomegalovirus exposure and HLA in healthy donors (TCRdb year 2017). Turning to the overall study: In an earlier analysis of about 560 of the donors, less than 350 Gb of sequence data and some 100 million unique TCR beta sequences from 150 million to 200 million T cells were reported. Genome-wide SNP genotypes for about 55% of the 666 donors were used in a later genetic analysis, which treated that subset as a discovery cohort. HLA typing covered class I and class II loci at four-digit resolution. The number of typed donors differed by locus: about 629-640 for A, B, C, DRB1 and DQB1; 522 for DQA1; 606 for DPA1; and some 430 for DPB1. Among about 410 genotyped donors of the cohort, an average of about 240,000 unique TCR beta nucleotide sequences was sequenced per donor, of which about 18% were non-productive. About 300 gigabases of sequencing data and around 87 million unique TCR sequences were included in an early release covering about 700 HLA-typed donors. Rather than using new phenotypic data, the later analysis identified candidate immune exposures from TCR beta sequences and from how often those sequences occurred across donors. Donor age, sex, ethnicity and CMV serostatus were compiled alongside the repertoire data. Several DR-DQ haplotypes were handled as single units for association and clustering because linkage in the cohort was strong. The genetic ancestry cluster associated with self-reported Caucasian donors included roughly 84% of the approximately 400 genotyped donors. The study aimed to test whether signatures of past pathogen exposure could be identified by cataloging public T cell receptors. The study used immunosequencing to profile the T cell repertoires of more than 650 subjects and linked those repertoires to cytomegalovirus serostatus. Besides the first cohort of approximately 710 subjects, a separate validation cohort made up of 120 different subjects was used. A later analysis re-examined previously published TCR beta repertoires from roughly 720 donors and added high-resolution HLA genotyping to investigate patterns of TCR occurrence. To predict cytomegalovirus infection status, the study combined high-throughput TCR immunosequencing, statistical association of individual TCRs with disease status, and machine learning. An earlier analysis of some 500 of the donors used high-throughput TCR beta sequencing to judge whether each TCR beta V gene segment behaved as functional or pseudogenic. Every discovery cohort repertoire had been produced on one sequencing platform.

Libraries were built with the immunoSEQ multiplex PCR assay. For the multiplex PCR, a mixture combining 60 forward primers for TCR Vbeta segments and 13 reverse primers for TCR Jbeta segments was used. The CDR3 region of rearranged TCR beta genes was amplified from genomic DNA by a multiplex PCR assay. The Illumina HiSeq System was used to sequence the amplified TCR beta libraries as 87-base-pair reads. As for the original processing: Across the 500 to 700 repertoires, a later analysis counted tens of millions of unique TCR beta chains, some 11 million of which were shared by at least two donors. A nearest-neighbor algorithm error-corrected the raw reads and collapsed the reads into unique sequences, merging closely related sequences to remove PCR and sequencing errors. To assign V, D and J gene segments, CDR3 sequences were aligned to IMGT reference sequences. Each retained sequence needed at least a six-nucleotide match to both a V gene segment and a J gene segment. A rearrangement counted as productive if the CDR3 had no stop codons and remained in frame with V and J, and every other rearrangement counted as non-productive. Following IMGT convention, CDR3 was defined as the stretch from the second conserved V-encoded cysteine up to the conserved J-encoded phenylalanine. Sequences without an unambiguous match to a single V gene segment were excluded from the earlier analysis of over 500 of the donors. In an earlier analysis of 587 of the donors, a V segment was called functional when productive rearrangements were above 56.7%, and segregating when the standard deviation between donors exceeded 5%. A statistical classification framework was built for diagnosing cytomegalovirus status from the catalog of TCR beta chain sequences. In a later analysis, TCR nucleotide sequences were compared against IMGT/GENE-DB human TR gene sequences so that V and J genes could be assigned. Using the TCRdist pipeline, a later analysis assigned CDR3 sequences along with most-parsimonious VDJ recombination scenarios. A later analysis defined each TCR beta chain by its CDR3 amino acid sequence plus V-gene family, and excluded reads lacking a unique V-gene family. A later analysis removed over 500 highly shared, low-generation-probability nucleotide sequences to deal with suspected cross-contamination and a sequencing artifact. A later analysis calculated a clonal expansion index for each public chain from normalized within-repertoire ranks of inferred template counts. In a later analysis, generation probabilities were computed with a VDJ recombination model fitted to out-of-frame rearrangements, and the resulting probabilities were checked against IGoR. In a later analysis, hypergeometric tests were used to score TCR-TCR, TCR-HLA and TCR-CMV co-occurrence, with a repertoire-size bias correction applied to TCR pairs. To estimate false discovery rates, a later analysis permuted the HLA or CMV assignments 20 times. In a later analysis, co-occurring TCRs were grouped using DBSCAN, with TCRdist sequence similarity added in when clustering inside HLA-allele-positive subsets. Co-occurrence clustering excluded repertoires with fewer than 30,000 or more than 120,000 public chains, plus five with anomalous nucleotide sharing. This is the immuneACCESS table as TCRdb keeps it, with only in-frame sequences that have V and J called. A part of the clones is gone; compared with another copy, unresolved V genes explain less than half, and the rest is unexplained. The D gene and trimming were derived from the DNA, and the V and J assignments and clone size from that table. This sample has about 90,000 clones in its table, and 65% to 75% of those were observed once. The top ten constitute around 2.3% of the sample.

Findings and caveats that apply to the study as a whole: According to a later analysis, parvovirus B19, influenza, CMV and Epstein-Barr virus appeared linked to several top co-occurrence clusters. In an earlier analysis of approximately 590 of the donors, most TCR beta V segments appeared in productive rearrangements about 87% or about 30% of the time, broadly matching IMGT annotations. In both the original and validation cohorts, the classifier was reported to diagnose cytomegalovirus status with high specificity and sensitivity. Linkage disequilibrium might explain the correlated functional status among segregating V segments, but an unknown experimental factor could not be ruled out. Most TCR sequences were seen in very few donors, while some public TCRs were found in many individuals. Approximately 16 rarely observed V segments, including chromosome 9 orphons, were excluded from the earlier analysis of approximately 600 of the donors because counts were too low. Only TCR beta chains were sequenced in this cohort, and the absence of alpha or paired-chain data limited detectable features. A further reported finding was that TCR beta sequences accurately predicted the HLA-A and HLA-B alleles for most subjects in the first cohort. A later genetic analysis reported fewer N-insertions in productive TCRs among donors in an Asian-associated ancestry cluster than the roughly 700-donor mean. Presence/absence analyses assumed roughly uniform sequencing depth across donors, an assumption that may not hold. In vitro tests confirmed that three of the cytomegalovirus-associated TCR beta chains recognize cytomegalovirus antigens. A later analysis found that most CMV-associated TCR beta chains appeared HLA-restricted, with HLA associations seemingly driven largely by CMV exposure. Because HLA typing was unavailable for some donors at each locus, only the typed subset was used in association tests. A cluster of highly shared sequence variants was judged likely to represent a technical artifact of the sequencing pipeline. Specific HLA alleles were associated with 15,000 to 20,000 TCR beta sequences at a false discovery rate of 0.05 in a later analysis. Strong co-occurrence of HLA alleles, especially DR and DQ, made assigning TCR associations to individual alleles difficult. The authors suggested that the approach could potentially be generalized to other disease states and immunological phenotypes. According to a later analysis, TCR association rates differed among HLA loci, with DRB1 alleles showing the most associated TCRs and HLA-C alleles showing the fewest. A later genetic analysis associated a missense DCLRE1C variant with V-gene and J-gene trimming of TCR beta chains, and an independent cohort replicated the association. The study listed approximately 150 TCR beta chains as associated with cytomegalovirus. For the cohort, immune exposure information was limited to CMV serostatus. Some IMGT-functional V segments, including TRBV6-2 and TRBV6-3, could not be told apart with the 87-base-pair reads, so those segments were excluded. A later analysis found that HLA-associated TCR beta chains were more clonally expanded and had lower generation probabilities than equally common non-associated chains.

The cohort comprised several hundred healthy bone marrow donors. All cohort members were sampled while nominally healthy, although unrecorded immune exposures were likely present. The donor was CMV seronegative and was included in the group of a few hundred seronegative cohort members. Every donor gave a peripheral blood sample, and the peripheral blood mononuclear cells from that sample were used for TCR beta sequencing. Genomic DNA extraction from the blood cell samples was performed with the Qiagen DNeasy Blood Extraction Kit. From a lookup of the germline V gene, CDR1 and CDR2 are SGDLS and YYNGEE. From the cysteine up to the phenylalanine, the CDR3 has a length of 19 residues. The read is trimmed to its CDR3 DNA, 57 bases read in frame from base 1. V is shortened by 4 bases, J by 0 bases, and the region joining them spans 23 bases.

The chain uses TRBV9 and TRBJ1-3; the D gene identity is not certain. The sequence was obtained from a young man in good health and CMV-seronegative. The sequencing input was PBMCs. The DNA sequence is as follows: TGTGCCAGCAGCCAGGAGAGGGAGATGGCTCGTTTCTCTGGAAACACCATATATTTT. This sequence encodes CASSQEREMARFSGNTIYF.